The clone carrying this TCR beta chain was counted between two and nine times. TCRdb keeps only in-frame clones here, not all; method: immunoSEQ multiplex PCR. The table has some 100,000 clones, less than 85% seen once. This entry comes from a study of blood T cell repertoires in COVID-19. V lost 5 bases and J lost 6, with 14 bases in between. The CDR3 spans 14 residues. Per the germline V gene, CDR1 is LNHDA and CDR2 is SQIVND (reference sequence). The material sequenced was peripheral blood. The chain recombines TRBV19 with TRBJ1-5; D is perhaps TRBD1 (5 bases). This sequence was found in a human donor in a cohort sampled during active or convalescent COVID-19. The CDR3, as DNA: TGTGCCAGTAGTCCCCAGGGTATTACTCAGCCCCAGCATTTT. It yields the protein CASSPQGITQPQHF. Full variable domain (missing parts from reference TRBV19 and TRBJ1-5): DGGITQSPKYLFRKEGQNVTLSCEQNLNHDAMYWYRQDPGQGLRLIYYSQIVNDFQKGDIAEGYSVSREKKESFPLTVTSAQKNPTAFYLCASSPQGITQPQHFGDGTRLSIL.